Following are 7 T cell receptor beta chains from one sample sequenced in a study of shared clonotypes between healthy human individuals. Repertoires were generated with immunoSEQ multiplex PCR, while TCRdb's copy carries only in-frame clones and drops some. The profile shows 2 million to 2.5 million clones, 93% of them singletons. The source material was naive CD4+ T cells from PBMCs. Subset here: CD45RA+ positively selected. These receptors originate from a man aged 18 to 35 in good health. Some clones in this sample may be carry-over from other donors' samples.

This chain joins TRBV6-6 and TRBJ2-6; no firm D call. The CDR3 has 15 amino acids. Germline loops: CDR1 MNHNY, CDR2 SVGAGI (reference sequence). The germline V and J ends were trimmed by 4 bases and 0 bases, with 7 bases remaining between them. CDR3 in amino acids: CASSSGRSGANVLTF. The CDR3 bases are TGTGCCAGCAGTTCTGGACGCTCTGGGGCCAACGTCCTGACTTTC.

The chain joins TRBV15 to TRBJ1-2; a weak D match, TRBD1 (5 bases). CDR3 size: 14 residues. CDR1 and CDR2 (germline): LNHNV, YYDKDF (reference sequence). Deletions cut 5 bases from V and 8 bases from J, with 18 bases between. The DNA for the CDR3 is TGTGCCACCAGCGCTGGGGGGGGGATAGGAGGCTACACCTTC. Translation gives CATSAGGGIGGYTF.

This clone was picked up one time. This rearrangement joins TRBV5-1 to TRBJ2-2; D gene ambiguous. The CDR3 loop spans 14 amino acids. Germline assignment: CDR1 SGHRS and CDR2 YFSETQ. V lost 2 bases and J 5 bases, leaving 10 bases between the germline ends. This chain's CDR3 is CASSLQHPTGELFF. The CDR3 DNA is TGCGCCAGCAGCTTACAGCACCCAACCGGGGAGCTGTTTTTT.

The chain employs TRBV5-4 and TRBJ1-2; D possibly corresponds to TRBD1 (5 bases). CDR1 is SGHNT and CDR2 is YYREEE in the germline V gene (reference sequence). V gave up 3 bases and J gave up 4 bases, with 16 bases separating them. CDR3 size: 15 residues. The CDR3 sequence: CASSSRQRGGYGYTF. CDR3 nucleotide sequence: TGTGCCAGCAGCTCACGACAAAGGGGAGGCTATGGCTACACCTTC.

The V gene is TRBV29-1, the J gene TRBJ2-1; D ambiguous. The CDR3 totals 11 residues. Germline V CDR1 and CDR2: SQVTM, ANQGSEA. Trimming took off 4 bases at V and 6 bases at J, with 7 bases between the two ends. The CDR3 nucleotides read TGCAGCGTTGGGGCTAGCAATGAGCAGTTCTTC. Its protein product is CSVGASNEQFF.

This chain joins TRBV6-1 and TRBJ1-1; a possible D gene is TRBD1 (6 bases). V was trimmed by 4 bases and J by 1 base, leaving 16 bases between them. CDR3 length equals 16 residues. In germline, CDR1 is MNHNS, CDR2 SASEGT. The CDR3 here is CASSGHGDNQNTEAFF. Written as DNA, the CDR3 is TGTGCCAGCAGTGGTCACGGGGACAACCAGAACACTGAAGCTTTCTTT.

The chain has TRBV20-1 and TRBJ2-4, with D unclear. This CDR3 is built from 11 residues. V was cut by 6 bases and J by 9 bases, with 12 bases left in between. From germline, CDR1 is DFQATT and CDR2 SNEGSKA (reference sequence). CDR3 coding DNA: TGCAGTGCCATCGCTCGGCGCATTCAGTACTTC. It yields the protein CSAIARRIQYF.